This TCR beta chain was recovered during a study of CD8 T cells in Susac syndrome (dated by TCRdb to the late 2010s). Study-wide context: Repertoire sequencing was used to test whether CD8+ T cell activation and differentiation in Susac syndrome was antigen driven. Clonality of the CD8+ T cell repertoire was compared between more than 10 healthy donors, approximately 14 Susac syndrome patients and about 15 multiple sclerosis patients. Overall study results and their limits: The number of individuals in the TCR sequencing and HLA analysis was acknowledged as relatively small.

This clonotype was picked up one time. The clone's antigen remains unknown. Base qualities are missing; no much larger clone stands one base away. Resting on one read, the evidence is weak. RNA was extracted using the RNeasy kit, and about 0.5 to 1 ug of the RNA was reverse transcribed with random hexamers. The immunoSEQ multiplex PCR assay, covering 54 Vbeta and 13 Jbeta segments, was used to amplify TCR beta CDR3 regions. PCR amplification bias was corrected by using a synthetic template baseline for primer optimization and computational correction. Concerning the study's data processing: Reads were assigned to V, D and J genes according to IMGT and analyzed in immunoSEQ Analyzer, with only productive sequences retained. To calculate clonality, Shannon entropy was normalized by log2 of the number of productive unique sequences and then subtracted from one. For each patient and control, public and private clones were evaluated within the 100 most prevalent clones. Clones were defined as Susac-specific if absent from the healthy and MS cohorts, from 1052 published viral clones and from other ImmuneACCESS disease sequences. TCRdb reanalyzed the raw reads on its own, using fastp at Q25 for trimming and MiXCR for clone calling, and kept in-frame beta chains. Every CDR3 protein is listed once, alongside the most common genes and DNA of its rows. The V and J calls were not made by the authors but by TCRdb's processing. Across this sample there are around 80,000 distinct CDR3 sequences, with 90% to 95% seen only once. About 0.47% of the sample rests with the top ten.

The germline V end is reduced by 3 bases and the J end by 1 base; junction bases left unmatched: 7. The germline V gene (reference sequence) yields DFQATT for CDR1 and SNEGSKA for CDR2. The CDR3 spans 15 residues, from the cysteine through the phenylalanine. The read is trimmed to its CDR3 DNA, 45 bases read in frame from base 1. Peripheral blood CD8+ and CD4+ T cells from healthy donors, Susac syndrome patients and multiple sclerosis patients were profiled using high-throughput TCR beta sequencing. The multiple sclerosis controls were treatment-naive patients whose relapsing-remitting disease, either stable or active, fulfilled the revised McDonald criteria. Bulk CD8+ and CD4+ T cells were purified by magnetic negative isolation, whereas CD8+ TEMRA cells were enriched by FACS. Blood was collected in EDTA tubes and processed within 24 hours, with PBMCs isolated through density gradient centrifugation. PBMCs intended for TCR sequencing were cryopreserved in liquid nitrogen and were subsequently thawed in a 37 degrees C water bath. The sorted or isolated CD4+, CD8+ and CD8+ TEMRA cells reached a purity of at least 90%.

The sample consisted of CD8+ T cells from PBMCs. This sequence uses TRBV20-1 and TRBJ2-7, with TRBD2 matching 9 junction bases. This clonotype was sampled from a human donor with multiple sclerosis. The CDR3 protein: CSARAIAGESYEQYF. In nucleotide form, the sequence is TGCAGTGCTAGGGCCATAGCGGGAGAATCCTACGAGCAGTACTTC.